Below are 26 T cell receptor beta chains sequenced from a single sample in a study of beta chain features in type 1 diabetes. The isolated RNA, all of it, was reverse transcribed, so expressed TCRB transcripts were what got sequenced. The method was immunoSEQ multiplex PCR; TCRdb's version includes in-frame clones alone and lacks a portion of them. The table shows 350,000 to 450,000 clones, with approximately 16% occurring only once. Input material: naive CD4+ T cells from blood. Receptors originate from a young woman in good health.

The chain has TRBV7-9 and TRBJ2-7, with D unresolved. The CDR3 spans 13 residues. Trimming cost V 4 bases and J 5 bases, with 12 bases left between them. The germline gives CDR1 SEHNR, CDR2 FQNEAQ (reference sequence). The DNA of the CDR3 is TGTGCCAGCAGCTCGGGTTCGACGCACGAGCAGTACTTC. It yields the protein CASSSGSTHEQYF.

This chain uses TRBV6-5 with TRBJ1-1; no firm D call. The V gene lost 7 bases and the J gene lost 1 base, with 7 bases spanning the gap. The CDR3 spans 12 residues. The germline gives CDR1 MNHEY, CDR2 SVGAGI. The CDR3 reads CASKRRNTEAFF. The DNA of the CDR3 is TGTGCCAGCAAACGGAGGAACACTGAAGCTTTCTTT.

There are a few counts of this clone. The chain is built from TRBV7-8 and TRBJ2-2; 10 nucleotides line up with TRBD1. J lost 6 bases, V lost 2 bases, and 3 bases had no gene match. CDR1 is SGHVS, CDR2 FQNEAQ, per germline. The CDR3 has 15 amino acids. CDR3 sequence reads: CASSLRQGAAGELFF. The CDR3 DNA is TGTGCCAGCAGCTTACGACAGGGGGCAGCCGGGGAGCTGTTTTTT.

The V gene is TRBV30, the J gene TRBJ2-1, with D tentatively TRBD1 (5 bases). CDR3 size: 14 residues. The ends were cut back, 4 bases at V and 4 bases at J, with 14 bases in the middle. CDR1 and CDR2 (germline): GTSNPN, SVGIG (reference sequence). In DNA, the CDR3 is TGTGCCTGGATCCCGCGGACAACGTACAATGAGCAGTTCTTC. Its protein is CAWIPRTTYNEQFF.

In the case of this clone: Other nucleotide sequences from this sample produce the same CDR3. The chain combines TRBV7-9 with TRBJ1-5; a possible D gene is TRBD1 (5 bases). V lost 1 base to trimming and J lost 7 bases, with 8 bases between them. Germline V gene data show CDR1 as SEHNR and CDR2 as FQNEAQ (reference sequence). The CDR3 contains 13 residues. The CDR3, as DNA: TGTGCCAGCAGCTTAGGCGGGGGGCAGCCCCAGCATTTT. This codes for CASSLGGGQPQHF.

The V call is TRBV29-1, the J call TRBJ2-7; 8 nucleotides agree with TRBD1. CDR3 length: 13 amino acids. V lost 6 bases, J lost 1 base, and 5 bases stayed unmatched. CDR1 and CDR2 (germline): SQVTM, ANQGSEA. The CDR3 bases are TGCAGCGTCGATAGACAGGGGTCCTACGAGCAGTACTTC. Amino acids: CSVDRQGSYEQYF.

The chain is built from TRBV19 and TRBJ2-2, with a tentative D call TRBD2 (6 bases). Germline V gives CDR1 LNHDA, CDR2 SQIVND (reference sequence). CDR3 length: 14 residues. V lost 8 bases and J 3 bases, leaving 13 bases between the germline ends. The CDR3 loop is CASARGEDTGELFF. The CDR3 DNA reads as TGTGCCAGTGCAAGAGGGGAGGACACCGGGGAGCTGTTTTTT.

CDR3 loop: CSAALAYEQFF. In DNA, the CDR3 is TGCAGTGCTGCGCTAGCGTATGAGCAGTTCTTC. V and J are TRBV20-1 and TRBJ2-1; tentative D call: TRBD2 (6 bases). The CDR3 is 11 amino acids. Trimming left V 5 bases short and J 8 bases short, with 10 bases between. CDR1 is DFQATT and CDR2 is SNEGSKA in the germline V gene (reference sequence).

Here the CDR3 reads CASSGRTGFNQPQHF. CDR3 DNA sequence: TGTGCCAGTAGTGGACGGACAGGGTTTAATCAGCCCCAGCATTTT. The chain carries TRBV19 and TRBJ1-5, with 8 bases aligning to TRBD1. The V gene's germline CDR1 is LNHDA and CDR2 SQIVND (reference sequence). The CDR3 totals 15 residues. V gave up 5 bases and J gave up 4 bases; unmatched junction bases: 7.

The chain links TRBV30 to TRBJ2-3, with D unresolved. CDR3 length equals 12 residues. Trimming removed 6 bases at V and 0 bases at J, with 7 bases between. CDR1 is GTSNPN and CDR2 is SVGIG in the germline V gene (reference sequence). This CDR3 is CACSESTDTQYF. The CDR3 bases are TGTGCCTGCAGCGAAAGCACAGATACGCAGTATTTT.

The V gene is TRBV28, the J gene TRBJ2-7, with TRBD2 matching over 9 bases. After removal of 6 bases from V and 2 bases from J, the junction contained 14 bases not matched to a gene. The CDR3 loop spans 17 amino acids. Per the germline V gene, CDR1 is MDHEN and CDR2 is SYDVKM. The CDR3 sequence is CASSKAIGVAGAYEQYF. In nucleotides, the CDR3 is TGTGCCAGCAGCAAGGCGATAGGCGTAGCGGGAGCCTACGAGCAGTACTTC.

V is TRBV29-1 and J is TRBJ1-2; D is possibly TRBD1 (5 bases). V was cut by 4 bases and J by 6 bases, with 15 bases left in between. CDR3 length equals 13 residues. Germline V CDR1 and CDR2: SQVTM, ANQGSEA. CDR3 DNA sequence: TGCAGCGTTGGTGAGGACAAACGAAATGGCTACACCTTC. It encodes CSVGEDKRNGYTF. Full variable domain (rest looked up from reference TRBV29-1 and TRBJ1-2): SAVISQKPSRDICQRGTSLTIQCQVDSQVTMMFWYRQQPGQSLTLIATANQGSEATYESGFVIDKFPISRPNLTFSTLTVSNMSPEDSSIYLCSVGEDKRNGYTFGSGTRLTVV.

The V and J genes are TRBV28 and TRBJ2-7, with D tentatively TRBD2 (6 bases). V was pared by 1 base and J by 1 base, with 11 bases between. The CDR3 contains 15 residues. Germline CDR1 MDHEN, CDR2 SYDVKM. The CDR3 protein is CASSLSGEGSYEQYF. For the CDR3, the DNA is TGTGCCAGCAGTTTATCGGGAGAGGGATCCTACGAGCAGTACTTC. Using reference TRBV28 and TRBJ2-7 for the parts outside the CDR3, the full variable domain is DVKVTQSSRYLVKRTGEKVFLECVQDMDHENMFWYRQDPGLGLRLIYFSYDVKMKEKGDIPEGYSVSREKKERFSLILESASTNQTSMYLCASSLSGEGSYEQYFGPGTRLTVT.

The chain combines TRBV7-6 with TRBJ2-5; 7 nucleotides match TRBD1. V lost 5 bases and J lost 6; bases outside the gene matches: 12. This CDR3 has 15 amino acids. In germline, CDR1 is SGHVS, CDR2 FNYEAQ. The chain's CDR3 is CASSMLQGSRKTQYF. The CDR3 DNA is TGTGCCAGCAGCATGTTACAGGGGTCTAGAAAGACCCAGTACTTC.

This chain connects TRBV19 to TRBJ2-3; TRBD2 aligns across 8 bases. This CDR3 is 14 amino acids long. CDR1 and CDR2 from the germline V gene are LNHDA and SQIVND (reference sequence). Trimming took 6 bases from V and 0 from J; bases not matched to a gene: 2. CDR3 in DNA: TGTGCCAGTAGGAGGACTAGCAGCACAGATACGCAGTATTTT. It codes for CASRRTSSTDTQYF.

This clone was counted only a few times. The V and J genes are TRBV30 and TRBJ1-3; tentative D call: TRBD1 (6 bases). V lost 0 bases and J lost 4, with 10 bases in between. Germline lookup yields CDR1 GTSNPN and CDR2 SVGIG (reference sequence). The CDR3 is made up of 14 amino acids. CDR3 residues: CAWSVQGSGNTIYF. The CDR3 DNA reads as TGTGCCTGGAGTGTACAGGGATCAGGAAACACCATATATTTT.

This clone occurred a few times. V gene TRBV25-1 combines with J gene TRBJ2-2, with 15 bases identical to TRBD2. The CDR3 runs to 15 residues. Looked up from germline, CDR1 is MGHDK and CDR2 is SYGVNS. V gave up 6 bases and J gave up 5 bases; unmatched junction bases: 1. CDR3 in DNA: TGTGCCAGCAGAGGGACTAGCGGGAGGACCGGGGAGCTGTTTTTT. It yields the protein CASRGTSGRTGELFF.

V usage is TRBV7-9 and J usage is TRBJ2-5, with 13 bases identical to TRBD2. With 3 bases clipped from V and 5 bases from J, the junction kept 6 bases outside the gene matches. This CDR3 contains 16 residues. The germline gives CDR1 SEHNR, CDR2 FQNEAQ (reference sequence). The CDR3, as DNA: TGTGCCAGCAGCTTGGGACTAGCGGGAATGAAGGAGACCCAGTACTTC. Amino acid sequence: CASSLGLAGMKETQYF.

The rearrangement uses TRBV29-1 and TRBJ2-7; perhaps TRBD2 as D (6 bases). Trimming cost V 4 bases and J 3 bases, with 13 bases left between them. CDR3 size: 13 residues. CDR1 SQVTM and CDR2 ANQGSEA come from the germline V gene. For the CDR3, the DNA is TGCAGCGTTGGGCCGAGACTAGTCTACGAGCAGTACTTC. Residues: CSVGPRLVYEQYF.

This clone was seen only a few times. The chain recombines TRBV28 with TRBJ1-1, with TRBD1 identical over 8 bases. V dropped 6 bases and J dropped 1; count of bases not matched to a gene: 7. Germline lookup yields CDR1 MDHEN and CDR2 SYDVKM. CDR3 size: 15 residues. This CDR3 is CASSRVDRGNTEAFF. The CDR3 DNA follows: TGTGCCAGCAGCCGTGTTGACAGGGGGAACACTGAAGCTTTCTTT.

Only a few counts were recorded for this clone. V gene TRBV6-5 combines with J gene TRBJ2-4, with D perhaps matching TRBD2 (5 bases). Trimming removed 8 bases at V and 9 bases at J, with 11 bases between. The germline gives CDR1 MNHEY, CDR2 SVGAGI. This CDR3 region has 11 residues. The CDR3 DNA reads TGTGCCAGCCTTCTAGAGGGCATTCAGTACTTC. Residues: CASLLEGIQYF.

The J gene is TRBJ2-1, the V gene TRBV7-2; D is unclear. Looked up from germline, CDR1 is SGHTA and CDR2 is FQGNSA. With 6 bases removed from V and 4 bases from J, the gap between germline ends came to 16 bases. The CDR3 consists of 15 residues. CDR3 amino acids: CASRTDPNGYNEQFF. The CDR3 coding sequence is TGTGCCAGCAGGACTGACCCTAATGGGTACAATGAGCAGTTCTTC.

The chain uses TRBV5-4 and TRBJ1-4; D perhaps matches TRBD1 (6 bases). V was cut by 3 bases and J by 7 bases, with 10 bases left in between. Looked up from germline, CDR1 is SGHNT and CDR2 is YYREEE (reference sequence). The CDR3 is made up of 13 amino acids. The CDR3 here is CASSSQGFEKLFF. The CDR3 region has the DNA TGTGCCAGCAGCTCCCAGGGGTTTGAAAAACTGTTTTTT.

V usage is TRBV10-3 and J usage is TRBJ2-1, with 9 bases identical to TRBD2. The germline V gene has CDR1 ENHRY and CDR2 SYGVKD. This CDR3 has 15 amino acids. After removal of 3 bases from V and 9 bases from J, the junction contained 9 bases not matched to a gene. CDR3 protein: CAISEGGGRAGEQFF. The CDR3 region has the DNA TGTGCCATCAGTGAAGGGGGCGGGAGGGCCGGTGAGCAGTTCTTC.

This clone was counted between two and nine times. This chain uses TRBV28 with TRBJ1-3; D might be TRBD1 (5 bases). CDR1 and CDR2 from the germline V gene are MDHEN and SYDVKM. The germline V and J ends were trimmed by 6 bases and 0 bases, with 12 bases remaining between them. This CDR3 has 15 amino acids. This CDR3 reads CASRQIDSSGNTIYF. The CDR3 bases are TGTGCCAGCAGACAAATCGACAGCTCTGGAAACACCATATATTTT.

This clone was found a few times. The chain combines TRBV10-3 with TRBJ1-2; 8 bases are a match to TRBD1. Germline trimming cut 0 bases from V and 6 bases from J; bases unmatched to any gene: 6. Per germline, CDR1 ENHRY and CDR2 SYGVKD. The CDR3 covers 15 residues. The DNA of the CDR3 is TGTGCCATCAGTGAGTCGACTCTGACAGGGGATGGCTACACCTTC. Translating it yields CAISESTLTGDGYTF.